This passage covers 24 T cell receptor beta chains from one sample sequenced in a study of cytomegalovirus exposure and HLA in healthy donors. PCR involved 60 Vbeta and 13 Jbeta primers. The repertoire was sequenced with immunoSEQ multiplex PCR; TCRdb's copy has only in-frame clones and lacks some. The sample lists under 200,000 clones; approximately 80% were seen once. The sample taken for sequencing was PBMCs. Every receptor here comes from a woman between 18 and 30 years old in good health and CMV-seronegative.

This sequence joins TRBV7-2 and TRBJ1-2, with a tentative D call TRBD1 (6 bases). CDR3 length: 14 residues. The germline CDR1 and CDR2 sequences are SGHTA and FQGNSA. Trimming removed 5 bases from V and 1 base from J, with 11 bases in between. The CDR3 spells CASSPYRDNYGYTF. The CDR3 DNA reads TGTGCCAGCAGCCCTTACAGGGATAACTATGGCTACACCTTC.

The rearrangement joins TRBV11-3 to TRBJ2-6, with D tentatively TRBD2 (5 bases). Deletions cut 3 bases from V and 2 bases from J, with 8 bases between. This CDR3 is built from 15 residues. CDR1 and CDR2 (germline): SGHNT, YENEEA. The CDR3 coding sequence is TGTGCCAGCAGCTTGAGGGAGACTGGGGCCAACGTCCTGACTTTC. This codes for CASSLRETGANVLTF.

The DNA of the CDR3 is TGTGCCAGTAGCTGGACAGTCGTAGCCAAAAACATTCAGTACTTC. Protein: CASSWTVVAKNIQYF. The chain carries TRBV19 and TRBJ2-4; possibly TRBD1 for D (6 bases). V lost 6 bases, J lost 0 bases, and 12 bases lay in between. Germline values: CDR1 LNHDA, CDR2 SQIVND (reference sequence). The CDR3 is 15 amino acids.

The rearrangement links TRBV7-2 to TRBJ1-2, with unresolved D. The CDR3 is 12 residues long. V was cut by 6 bases and J by 5 bases, with 10 bases left in between. Germline CDR1 SGHTA, CDR2 FQGNSA. CDR3 amino acids: CASRTPGYGYTF. For the CDR3, the DNA is TGTGCCAGCAGGACCCCGGGGTATGGCTACACCTTC. Full variable domain (outside the CDR3, taken from reference TRBV7-2 and TRBJ1-2): GAGVSQSPSNKVTEKGKDVELRCDPISGHTALYWYRQSLGQGLEFLIYFQGNSAPDKSGLPSDRFSAERTGGSVSTLTIQRTQQEDSAVYLCASRTPGYGYTFGSGTRLTVV.

The rearrangement links TRBV6-1 to TRBJ2-1; maybe TRBD2 (7 bases). V was shortened by 11 bases and J by 8 bases, with 19 bases between the two germline ends. Germline V lookup: CDR1 MNHNS, CDR2 SASEGT. The CDR3 has 13 residues. The CDR3 DNA reads as TGTGCCTGCGGAAGGGGGAGGGAGGATGAGCAGTTCTTC. Amino acid sequence: CACGRGREDEQFF.

This clone has only a few counts. The chain links TRBV4-1 to TRBJ2-2, with 8 positions matching TRBD1. The CDR3 spans 18 residues. Unmatched junction bases numbered 15, after V lost 4 bases and J lost 5 bases. Germline CDR1 is MGHRA and CDR2 is YSYEKL. CDR3 bases: TGCGCCAGCAGCCCCTCAGGGGGCAGGGGGCGTGATACCGGGGAGCTGTTTTTT. Protein sequence: CASSPSGGRGRDTGELFF.

The chain couples TRBV7-9 to TRBJ1-2; 7 positions agree with TRBD1. Germline V gives CDR1 SEHNR, CDR2 FQNEAQ (reference sequence). Trimming removed 4 bases from V and 7 bases from J; junction bases left unmatched: 18. The CDR3 is made up of 17 amino acids. In nucleotides, the CDR3 is TGTGCCAGCAGCTCGGCGACAGGGCCCGAACCAAGGAGTGGCTACACCTTC. This sequence encodes CASSSATGPEPRSGYTF.

The J gene is TRBJ2-6, the V gene TRBV27; 8 bases are a match to TRBD1. The CDR3 covers 20 residues. Losses at the gene ends were 5 bases for V and 0 bases for J; bases not matched to a gene: 15. Germline lookup yields CDR1 MNHEY and CDR2 SMNVEV (reference sequence). The CDR3 region has the DNA TGTGCCAGCAGTCCTCGCCCGGGGACAGGCGTGGTCTCTGGGGCCAACGTCCTGACTTTC. Its translation: CASSPRPGTGVVSGANVLTF.

This chain uses TRBV18 with TRBJ2-7; D perhaps matches TRBD2 (6 bases). Germline loops: CDR1 KGHSH, CDR2 LQKENI. The CDR3 is made up of 14 amino acids. Trimming took 3 bases from V and 7 from J, leaving 16 bases between them. The CDR3 coding sequence is TGTGCCAGCTCACCCGGAGGGCCCGTGTGGGAGCAGTACTTC. Encoded protein: CASSPGGPVWEQYF.

In its sample, this clone was seen once. The chain joins TRBV29-1 to TRBJ2-5, with 8 positions matching TRBD2. The DNA matches TRBJ2-7 better at its end, which makes the J call doubtful. This CDR3 has 12 residues. Germline-derived CDR1 and CDR2 are SQVTM and ANQGSEA. CDR3 coding DNA: TGCAGCGTTGTCGGGGGGGTGGACGAGCAGTACTTC. Translating gives CSVVGGVDEQYF.

J is TRBJ2-2 and V is TRBV19, with D tentatively TRBD1 (6 bases). Trimming removed 5 bases from V and 5 bases from J, with 9 bases in between. CDR1 is LNHDA and CDR2 is SQIVND in the germline V gene (reference sequence). The CDR3 is made up of 13 amino acids. For the CDR3, the DNA is TGTGCCAGTAGTGTCAGGGGTACCGGGGAGCTGTTTTTT. As protein: CASSVRGTGELFF.

This rearrangement joins TRBV11-2 to TRBJ1-1; 7 bases match TRBD1. After removal of 5 bases from V and 0 bases from J, the junction contained 9 bases not matched to a gene. The CDR3 sequence is 16 residues long. From germline, CDR1 is SGHAT and CDR2 FQNNGV. CDR3 protein: CASSPSGQFMNTEAFF. Here the CDR3 DNA reads TGTGCCAGCAGCCCGTCGGGACAGTTCATGAACACTGAAGCTTTCTTT.

This clone was observed a single time. The chain recombines TRBV7-9 with TRBJ1-5; 9 bases are a match to TRBD1. The CDR3 length is 15 residues. Germline V CDR1 and CDR2: SEHNR, FQNEAQ (reference sequence). V was pared by 4 bases and J by 2 bases, with 3 bases of the junction left unmatched. The CDR3 DNA reads TGTGCCAGCAGCTCTTGGACAGGGGGCAATCAGCCCCAGCATTTT. Translation gives CASSSWTGGNQPQHF.

V gene TRBV7-2 combines with J gene TRBJ1-1; 8 bases fit TRBD1. Germline CDR1 and CDR2: SGHTA and FQGNSA. V was pared by 3 bases and J by 11 bases, with 14 bases of the junction left unmatched. CDR3 size: 15 residues. The CDR3 spells CASSLVRGQVGNAFF. As DNA, the CDR3 is TGTGCCAGCAGCTTGGTCCGGGGACAGGTGGGGAACGCTTTCTTT.

CDR3 DNA sequence: TGTGCCAGTAGCCTTACCCCCGGGACTAGCGGGAGGGGTTCCAACAATGAGCAGTTCTTC. Its protein is CASSLTPGTSGRGSNNEQFF. The chain uses TRBV19 and TRBJ2-1; 16 nucleotides align to TRBD2. The V gene's germline CDR1 is LNHDA and CDR2 SQIVND (reference sequence). J was trimmed by 5 bases and V by 6 bases; bases with no gene match: 16. The CDR3 is 20 residues long.

This chain joins TRBV2 and TRBJ2-1; TRBD2 aligns across 10 bases. The CDR3 loop spans 15 amino acids. Germline assignment: CDR1 SNHLY and CDR2 FYNNEI. With V trimmed by 5 bases and J by 5 bases, 6 bases remained unmatched. The CDR3 protein is CASSLALAGNNEQFF. In DNA, the CDR3 is TGTGCCAGCAGTTTAGCACTAGCGGGAAACAATGAGCAGTTCTTC.

The V and J genes are TRBV27 and TRBJ1-2; TRBD1 agrees at 9 bases. The germline gives CDR1 MNHEY, CDR2 SMNVEV (reference sequence). CDR3 length: 14 residues. J gave up 2 bases and V 6 bases, and 4 bases lay outside the gene matches. The CDR3 bases are TGTGCCAGCAGACTACAGGGGGCCAACTATGGCTACACCTTC. It is translated as CASRLQGANYGYTF.

This chain connects TRBV30 to TRBJ1-1; D is perhaps TRBD1 (6 bases). Trimming left V 2 bases short and J 5 bases short, with 9 bases between. The CDR3 loop spans 12 amino acids. Germline V lookup: CDR1 GTSNPN, CDR2 SVGIG (reference sequence). The CDR3 DNA sequence: TGTGCCTGGAGTCCAGGGGATACTGAAGCTTTCTTT. Translation gives CAWSPGDTEAFF.

The rearrangement uses TRBV6-5 and TRBJ2-7, with D uncertain. V lost 7 bases and J lost 5, with 9 bases in between. Germline lookup yields CDR1 MNHEY and CDR2 SVGAGI. The CDR3 spans 11 residues. CDR3 DNA: TGTGCCAGCACCAACACCCACGAGCAGTACTTC. Its protein is CASTNTHEQYF.

The rearrangement joins TRBV6-5 to TRBJ1-1; D may be TRBD1 (6 bases). The germline V gene has CDR1 MNHEY and CDR2 SVGAGI. This CDR3 contains 11 residues. Trimming removed 5 bases at V and 11 bases at J, with 12 bases between. CDR3 region: CASSRRQEAFF. In DNA form, the CDR3 reads TGTGCCAGCAGTCGTCGACAGGAGGCTTTCTTT.

This clone was found a few times. This chain joins TRBV6-1 and TRBJ1-2, with TRBD1 identical over 9 bases. Trimming took 6 bases from V and 2 from J; bases not matched to a gene: 4. Germline V lookup: CDR1 MNHNS, CDR2 SASEGT. CDR3 length: 14 residues. This CDR3 reads CASRPGTGNYGYTF. The CDR3 coding sequence is TGTGCCAGCAGACCCGGGACAGGGAACTATGGCTACACCTTC.

This chain joins TRBV7-9 and TRBJ2-5, with D possibly TRBD1 on 6 matching bases. Trimming took off 3 bases at V and 2 bases at J, with 13 bases between the two ends. The CDR3 consists of 15 residues. Germline assignment: CDR1 SEHNR and CDR2 FQNEAQ (reference sequence). DNA for the CDR3: TGTGCCAGCAGCTTGAGGGACAAGGATCAAGAGACCCAGTACTTC. This translates into CASSLRDKDQETQYF. Using reference TRBV7-9 and TRBJ2-5 for the parts outside the CDR3, the full variable domain is DTGVSQNPRHKITKRGQNVTFRCDPISEHNRLYWYRQTLGQGPEFLTYFQNEAQLEKSRLLSDRFSAERPKGSFSTLEIQRTEQGDSAMYLCASSLRDKDQETQYFGPGTRLLVL.

The DNA for the CDR3 is TGTGCCAGCTCTTGGGGGGACTATGGCTACACCTTC. Translating it yields CASSWGDYGYTF. V usage is TRBV6-5 and J usage is TRBJ1-2; possibly TRBD1 for D (5 bases). The V gene lost 8 bases and the J gene lost 3 bases, with 10 bases spanning the gap. The germline V gene encodes CDR1 MNHEY and CDR2 SVGAGI. The CDR3 covers 12 residues.

The gene calls are TRBV19 and TRBJ1-5; no clear D gene. There are 15 residues in the CDR3. Germline V gene sequence: CDR1 LNHDA, CDR2 SQIVND (reference sequence). Trimming took 3 bases from V and 0 from J, leaving 9 bases between them. DNA of the CDR3: TGTGCCAGTAGTATTCTGGGAGATAGCAATCAGCCCCAGCATTTT. It is translated as CASSILGDSNQPQHF.